These 17 T cell receptor beta chains originate from one sample sequenced in a study of monozygotic twins with cystic fibrosis. Libraries were prepared by immunoSEQ multiplex PCR; TCRdb keeps only in-frame clonotypes and omits some of them. The table has around 30,000 clones, more than 90% seen once. The specimen was blood. The receptor set was obtained from a girl between 2 and 10 years old with cystic fibrosis.

V gene TRBV16 combines with J gene TRBJ1-2, with D unclear. Germline V gives CDR1 KGHSY, CDR2 FQNENV. There are 16 residues in the CDR3. Deletions cut 2 bases from V and 0 bases from J, with 13 bases between. As DNA, the CDR3 is TGTGCCAGCAGCCAACGTGGCAGGAACACTAACTATGGCTACACCTTC. Protein: CASSQRGRNTNYGYTF.

The V call is TRBV28, the J call TRBJ2-6, with D unresolved. The CDR3 length is 15 residues. Germline V CDR1 and CDR2: MDHEN, SYDVKM. CDR3 DNA: TGTGGAGCCGGCGGCGCCGCGACCGGGGCCAACGTCCTGACTTTC. Protein: CGAGGAATGANVLTF.

This clone was detected only a few times. The chain links TRBV9 to TRBJ1-6, with 12 bases that match TRBD1. V lost 3 bases to trimming and J lost 10 bases; unmatched junction nucleotides: 5. The CDR3 has 15 amino acids. Germline V CDR1 and CDR2: SGDLS, YYNGEE. CDR3 in DNA: TGTGCCAGCAGCGATGGGACAGGGGGCGAATCACCCCTCCACTTT. Translated: CASSDGTGGESPLHF.

V and J are TRBV11-2 and TRBJ2-7; 9 bases fit TRBD1. The CDR3 totals 14 residues. The germline gives CDR1 SGHAT, CDR2 FQNNGV. After removal of 5 bases from V and 7 bases from J, the junction contained 9 bases not matched to a gene. The DNA of the CDR3 is TGTGCCAGCAGCCATATACAGGGGGCTAGGGAGCAGTACTTC. It translates to CASSHIQGAREQYF.

The V call is TRBV28, the J call TRBJ2-7; tentative D call: TRBD2 (7 bases). Trimming removed 3 bases from V and 1 base from J, with 13 bases in between. The V gene's germline CDR1 is MDHEN and CDR2 SYDVKM. The CDR3 consists of 15 residues. Written as DNA, the CDR3 is TGTGCCAGCAGTTTTCGGGGGGCAGTATCCTACGAGCAGTACTTC. Translation: CASSFRGAVSYEQYF.

The V call is TRBV2, the J call TRBJ2-1; 7 nucleotides align to TRBD1. Germline values: CDR1 SNHLY, CDR2 FYNNEI. Unmatched junction bases numbered 12, after V lost 11 bases and J lost 5 bases. The CDR3 runs to 14 residues. The CDR3 DNA follows: TGTGCCCGCAACTCCGGGACAGCCGACAATGAGCAGTTCTTC. It yields the protein CARNSGTADNEQFF.

CDR3 nucleotide sequence: TGCAGCGCTGCGCGGGGCGGGGTGCCCTACGAGCAGTACTTC. This codes for CSAARGGVPYEQYF. The V and J genes are TRBV29-1 and TRBJ2-7, with a weak D call TRBD2 (6 bases). This CDR3 spans 14 amino acids. Germline-derived CDR1 and CDR2 are SQVTM and ANQGSEA. V was cut by 7 bases and J by 2 bases, with 18 bases left in between.

This chain uses TRBV19 with TRBJ1-5; TRBD1 might be the D (5 bases). Germline lookup yields CDR1 LNHDA and CDR2 SQIVND (reference sequence). CDR3 length: 16 amino acids. Trimming cost V 5 bases and J 1 base, with 15 bases left between them. This CDR3 is CASSGDRWGSNQPQHF. For the CDR3, the DNA is TGTGCCAGTAGTGGCGACAGATGGGGAAGCAATCAGCCCCAGCATTTT.

The rearrangement uses TRBV19 and TRBJ1-5; 8 bases align to TRBD1. The germline gives CDR1 LNHDA, CDR2 SQIVND (reference sequence). V trimming: 4 bases; J trimming: 4 bases; junction bases outside the gene matches: 6. This CDR3 has 15 amino acids. The CDR3 region has the DNA TGTGCCAGTAGTAGAGGGACAGGAGCGAATCAGCCCCAGCATTTT. The encoded protein is CASSRGTGANQPQHF.

The rearrangement links TRBV27 to TRBJ2-5; D possibly corresponds to TRBD2 (5 bases). Germline-derived CDR1 and CDR2 are MNHEY and SMNVEV (reference sequence). Trimming left V 3 bases short and J 1 base short, with 9 bases between. This CDR3 spans 14 amino acids. CDR3 coding DNA: TGTGCCAGCAGTTTTTCTAGCTCCCAAGAGACCCAGTACTTC. Its translation: CASSFSSSQETQYF.

The rearrangement joins TRBV5-1 to TRBJ2-1; 12 bases map to TRBD2. V lost 0 bases and J lost 9; bases outside the gene matches: 10. This CDR3 comprises 17 residues. From germline, CDR1 is SGHRS and CDR2 YFSETQ. The CDR3 is CASSLGELAGGPSEQFF. CDR3 coding DNA: TGCGCCAGCAGCTTGGGGGAGCTAGCGGGAGGGCCGAGTGAGCAGTTCTTC.

The rearrangement links TRBV27 to TRBJ2-7; 9 bases are a match to TRBD2. The CDR3 extends over 16 amino acids. V shed 0 bases and J 2 bases; nucleotides not matched to a gene: 5. Germline V gene lookup returns CDR1 MNHEY and CDR2 SMNVEV (reference sequence). The CDR3: CASSLSRLAGTYEQYF. The CDR3 region has the DNA TGTGCCAGCAGTTTATCGAGGCTAGCGGGGACCTACGAGCAGTACTTC.

The chain has TRBV6-1 and TRBJ2-1; D uncertain. There are 15 residues in the CDR3. Germline V gene sequence: CDR1 MNHNS, CDR2 SASEGT. The V end was cut by 1 base, the J end by 3 bases, with 10 bases between. The CDR3 sequence: CASSEDGGVYNEQFF. The CDR3 DNA is TGTGCCAGCAGTGAAGATGGCGGAGTCTACAATGAGCAGTTCTTC.

This clone was counted a single time. The V gene is TRBV4-3, the J gene TRBJ2-7; 9 bases map to TRBD2. Germline lookup yields CDR1 LGHNA and CDR2 YSLEER. CDR3 length: 15 residues. The junction had 3 bases not matched to a gene; V was cut back by 1 base and J by 2 bases. The CDR3 nucleotides read TGCGCCAGCAGCCAAGGCGGGAGGGGTACCTACGAGCAGTACTTC. It encodes CASSQGGRGTYEQYF.

In this sample, this clone turned up a few times. This chain joins TRBV2 and TRBJ2-5; unclear D gene. Deletions cut 5 bases from V and 7 bases from J, with 17 bases between. This CDR3 comprises 14 residues. Germline V CDR1 and CDR2: SNHLY, FYNNEI. The CDR3 DNA follows: TGTGCCAGCAGTCCCGACTCGAGGTGGGGGACCCAGTACTTC. This gives the protein CASSPDSRWGTQYF.

This sequence joins TRBV5-5 and TRBJ2-7, with D perhaps matching TRBD2 (5 bases). The ends were cut back, 7 bases at V and 0 bases at J, with 11 bases in the middle. The CDR3 runs to 13 residues. CDR1 SGHKS and CDR2 YYEKEE come from the germline V gene (reference sequence). The CDR3: CASSGIISYEQYF. For the CDR3, the DNA is TGTGCCAGCTCCGGGATTATCTCCTACGAGCAGTACTTC.

The V call is TRBV7-2, the J call TRBJ2-7; D may match TRBD1 or TRBD2 (6 bases each). Between the trimmed V and J ends, which lost 5 bases and 4 bases, there was a span of 18 bases. CDR1 and CDR2 (germline): SGHTA, FQGNSA. The CDR3 contains 15 residues. As DNA, the CDR3 is TGTGCCAGCAGCCAGGGCTCGGGGGCGCAGTACGAGCAGTACTTC. As protein: CASSQGSGAQYEQYF.